One sample yielded the 27 T cell receptor beta chains listed below, sequenced in a study of PD-L1 blockade in urothelial cancer. Time point given: pretreatment peripheral blood. TCRdb's table, derived via immunoSEQ multiplex PCR, lists solely in-frame clones and lacks some. The sample lists some 56,000 clones; more than 80% were seen once. Sequenced material: PBMCs, taken around atezolizumab (anti-PD-L1) treatment. Every receptor here comes from a man aged 45 to 65 with urothelial cancer.

This chain links TRBV12-5 with TRBJ2-4; tentatively, D is TRBD1 (6 bases). The CDR3 contains 16 residues. Germline lookup yields CDR1 LGHNT and CDR2 FRNRAP. Trimming took off 6 bases at V and 0 bases at J, with 15 bases between the two ends. The CDR3 spells CASGPDRILAKNIQYF. CDR3 nucleotide sequence: TGTGCTAGTGGCCCAGACAGGATTTTAGCCAAAAACATTCAGTACTTC.

The sample holds one count of this clone. The chain uses TRBV5-1 and TRBJ2-3; D possibly corresponds to TRBD1 (6 bases). V was trimmed by 4 bases and J by 0 bases, leaving 12 bases between them. Per germline, CDR1 SGHRS and CDR2 YFSETQ. This CDR3 is built from 15 residues. The CDR3 DNA follows: TGCGCCAGCAGCAAGGACAGCCCTAGCACAGATACGCAGTATTTT. Protein sequence: CASSKDSPSTDTQYF.

The rearrangement joins TRBV12-5 to TRBJ1-5; no firm D call. Trimming cost V 0 bases and J 2 bases, with 14 bases left between them. Germline CDR1 is LGHNT and CDR2 is FRNRAP. CDR3 size: 17 residues. The CDR3 DNA follows: TGTGCTAGTGGTTTGGTACTAGAGGGCGTGGGCAATCAGCCCCAGCATTTT. Translated: CASGLVLEGVGNQPQHF.

The chain links TRBV27 to TRBJ2-1; 9 bases are a match to TRBD1. The CDR3 totals 15 residues. From germline, CDR1 is MNHEY and CDR2 SMNVEV (reference sequence). Losses at the gene ends were 9 bases for V and 2 bases for J; bases not matched to a gene: 8. CDR3 sequence: CASSYRGPPYNEQFF. The CDR3 nucleotides are TGTGCCAGTTCATACAGGGGGCCCCCCTACAATGAGCAGTTCTTC.

With regard to this clone: The junction departs from the called germline gene at one end, perhaps through a read error. The chain is built from TRBV15 and TRBJ2-1; D not resolved. Looked up from germline, CDR1 is LNHNV and CDR2 is YYDKDF (reference sequence). CDR3 size: 15 residues. CDR3 DNA sequence: TGCGCCACCAGCAGAGATCGGAGTAGTAGGTATGAGCAGTTCTTC. This gives the protein CATSRDRSSRYEQFF. Based on the CDR3 plus reference TRBV15 and TRBJ2-1, the full variable domain is DAMVIQNPRYQVTQFGKPVTLSCSQTLNHNVMYWYQQKSSQAPKLLFHYYDKDFNNEADTPDNFQSRRPNTSFCFLDIRSPGLGDTAMYLCATSRDRSSRYEQFFGPGTRLTVL.

This sequence joins TRBV6-5 and TRBJ1-1, with D possibly being TRBD1 (5 bases). The CDR3 is 11 amino acids. Germline lookup yields CDR1 MNHEY and CDR2 SVGAGI. V was clipped by 3 bases and J by 7 bases, with 6 bases between them. Written as DNA, the CDR3 is TGTGCCAGCAGTTATAGGGGTGAAGCTTTCTTT. Its translation is CASSYRGEAFF.

This clone appeared a single time. V gene TRBV28 combines with J gene TRBJ1-5; TRBD1 matches at 8 bases. CDR3 size: 15 residues. Germline CDR1 reads MDHEN; CDR2 reads SYDVKM. Losses at the gene ends were 5 bases for V and 2 bases for J; bases not matched to a gene: 5. The CDR3 DNA follows: TGTGCCAGCAGTAAGGGACAGGTGGGCAATCAGCCCCAGCATTTT. It codes for CASSKGQVGNQPQHF.

The sample holds one count of this clone. The V and J genes are TRBV28 and TRBJ2-2; 8 positions agree with TRBD1. Germline V gene data show CDR1 as MDHEN and CDR2 as SYDVKM. Germline trimming cut 6 bases from V and 0 bases from J; bases unmatched to any gene: 0. The CDR3 sequence is 14 residues long. The CDR3, as DNA: TGTGCCAGCAGGGGACAGGCGAACACCGGGGAGCTGTTTTTT. Protein sequence: CASRGQANTGELFF.

This chain uses TRBV5-1 with TRBJ2-3; 13 bases align to TRBD2. Germline CDR1 is SGHRS and CDR2 is YFSETQ. There are 17 residues in the CDR3. V shed 3 bases and J 0 bases; nucleotides not matched to a gene: 4. The CDR3 sequence: CASSSGLAGVSTDTQYF. CDR3 coding DNA: TGCGCCAGCAGCTCAGGACTAGCGGGAGTTAGCACAGATACGCAGTATTTT.

This clone turned up a few times. The chain is built from TRBV4-3 and TRBJ2-1, with 11 bases fitting TRBD2. The V segment lost 3 bases and the J segment 13 bases; nucleotides outside the gene matches: 17. This CDR3 region has 17 residues. Germline V gene sequence: CDR1 LGHNA, CDR2 YSLEER. Here the CDR3 reads CASSHTAGTSGKEGQFF. Written as DNA, the CDR3 is TGCGCCAGCAGCCACACTGCCGGGACTAGCGGAAAGGAAGGACAGTTCTTC.

The chain links TRBV12-5 to TRBJ1-2; the D is unclear. Germline V gene lookup returns CDR1 LGHNT and CDR2 FRNRAP. V lost 0 bases and J lost 4, with 9 bases in between. The CDR3 is made up of 14 amino acids. This CDR3 reads CASGLVGIPYGYTF. The CDR3 region has the DNA TGTGCTAGTGGTTTGGTGGGCATTCCCTATGGCTACACCTTC.

V is TRBV11-3 and J is TRBJ2-1; D gene unclear. Trimming removed 5 bases from V and 6 bases from J, with 5 bases in between. Per the germline V gene, CDR1 is SGHNT and CDR2 is YENEEA. The CDR3 extends over 11 amino acids. CDR3 in amino acids: CASSGTNEQFF. For the CDR3, the DNA is TGTGCCAGCAGCGGCACCAATGAGCAGTTCTTC.

The rearrangement joins TRBV10-1 to TRBJ2-3; no clear D. This CDR3 is built from 13 residues. From germline, CDR1 is WNHNN and CDR2 SYGVQD (reference sequence). The V end lost 3 bases, the J end lost 8 bases, and 12 bases lay between the germline ends. CDR3 bases: TGCGCCAGCAGTGATAAATTCCAGTTTACGCAGTATTTT. Its translation: CASSDKFQFTQYF.

The rearrangement joins TRBV28 to TRBJ1-1; D gene ambiguous. With 3 bases removed from V and 1 base from J, the gap between germline ends came to 12 bases. The CDR3 length is 15 residues. Germline CDR1 MDHEN, CDR2 SYDVKM. CDR3 sequence (DNA): TGTGCCAGCAGTTTCAGACTCACAAGGAACACTGAAGCTTTCTTT. Translated: CASSFRLTRNTEAFF.

The V call is TRBV5-1, the J call TRBJ2-6; 8 bases line up with TRBD1. CDR3 length: 16 amino acids. J was trimmed by 2 bases and V by 3 bases; bases with no gene match: 4. Germline loops: CDR1 SGHRS, CDR2 YFSETQ. CDR3 protein: CASSWTGTTGANVLTF. The DNA of the CDR3 is TGCGCCAGCAGCTGGACAGGGACCACTGGGGCCAACGTCCTGACTTTC.

V usage is TRBV6-5 and J usage is TRBJ1-1; no firm D call. The CDR3 totals 13 residues. Trimming pared 2 bases from V and 3 bases from J, leaving 7 bases between. In germline, CDR1 is MNHEY, CDR2 SVGAGI. The CDR3 nucleotides read TGTGCCAGCAGTTACCGTCGTGACACTGAAGCTTTCTTT. It translates to CASSYRRDTEAFF.

The chain joins TRBV7-9 to TRBJ2-1; D gene ambiguous. This CDR3 region has 13 residues. V was clipped by 1 base and J by 9 bases, with 10 bases between them. Looked up from germline, CDR1 is SEHNR and CDR2 is FQNEAQ (reference sequence). The CDR3 coding sequence is TGTGCCAGCAGCTTAGGACCACCAGGTGAGCAGTTCTTC. Translating gives CASSLGPPGEQFF.

This clone was observed a few times. The sample has other DNA sequences that encode this CDR3 too. The chain has TRBV27 and TRBJ2-5, with 12 bases that match TRBD1. Trimming at V came to 3 bases and at J to 4 bases, leaving 3 bases not matched to a gene. The germline gives CDR1 MNHEY, CDR2 SMNVEV (reference sequence). The CDR3 is 15 residues long. CDR3 sequence (DNA): TGTGCCAGCAGTTTGGGGACAGGGGGCCGAGAGACCCAGTACTTC. Protein: CASSLGTGGRETQYF.

The chain joins TRBV5-6 to TRBJ2-2, with 11 bases identical to TRBD2. CDR1 SGHDT and CDR2 YYEEEE come from the germline V gene. With 0 bases clipped from V and 5 bases from J, the junction kept 6 bases outside the gene matches. CDR3 length: 17 residues. CDR3 nucleotides: TGTGCCAGCAGCTTGGCCCGTAGCGGGAGGGTAACCGGGGAGCTGTTTTTT. It is translated as CASSLARSGRVTGELFF.

The chain combines TRBV29-1 with TRBJ1-3; tentative D call: TRBD1 (5 bases). Per germline, CDR1 SQVTM and CDR2 ANQGSEA. The CDR3 covers 15 residues. Trimming took 3 bases from V and 0 from J, leaving 12 bases between them. In nucleotides, the CDR3 is TGCAGCGTTGAGTCAGCAGGGTACTCTGGAAACACCATATATTTT. Its protein product is CSVESAGYSGNTIYF.

The chain is built from TRBV27 and TRBJ2-4; D is undetermined. CDR1 is MNHEY and CDR2 is SMNVEV in the germline V gene (reference sequence). The CDR3 is 15 amino acids. V was cut by 7 bases and J by 0 bases, with 13 bases left in between. The CDR3 DNA reads as TGTGCCAGCACCAGTTTATTCGAAGCCAAAAACATTCAGTACTTC. Its protein product is CASTSLFEAKNIQYF.

V usage is TRBV5-4 and J usage is TRBJ2-1; D is uncertain. The CDR3 extends over 15 amino acids. Trimming took 7 bases from V and 5 from J, leaving 19 bases between them. Germline loops: CDR1 SGHNT, CDR2 YYREEE (reference sequence). DNA of the CDR3: TGTGCCAGCGGATCAGGCAGGCCTGTTCACAATGAGCAGTTCTTC. This gives the protein CASGSGRPVHNEQFF.

This chain links TRBV6-6 with TRBJ2-5; 9 nucleotides match TRBD1. CDR1 MNHNY and CDR2 SVGAGI come from the germline V gene (reference sequence). V gave up 5 bases and J gave up 5 bases; unmatched junction bases: 6. The CDR3 is 14 residues long. The CDR3 sequence: CASSPQGAGETQYF. CDR3 in DNA: TGTGCCAGCAGTCCACAGGGGGCGGGGGAGACCCAGTACTTC.

The chain carries TRBV27 and TRBJ2-1, with TRBD1 identical over 8 bases. The CDR3 is 16 residues long. J gave up 1 base and V 4 bases, and 6 bases lay outside the gene matches. Germline V gene sequence: CDR1 MNHEY, CDR2 SMNVEV (reference sequence). CDR3 region: CASSSRQGISYNEQFF. As DNA, the CDR3 is TGTGCCAGCAGTTCTCGACAGGGGATTTCCTACAATGAGCAGTTCTTC.

This chain joins TRBV28 and TRBJ2-5, with a weak D call TRBD1 (6 bases). The CDR3 is made up of 15 amino acids. In germline, CDR1 is MDHEN, CDR2 SYDVKM. The germline V and J ends were trimmed by 3 bases and 1 base, with 12 bases remaining between them. The CDR3 here is CASSFELQGQETQYF. In DNA form, the CDR3 reads TGTGCCAGCAGTTTTGAATTACAGGGCCAAGAGACCCAGTACTTC.

The J gene is TRBJ1-4, the V gene TRBV5-4; 9 bases are shared with TRBD1. The CDR3 has 14 amino acids. Germline V gene lookup returns CDR1 SGHNT and CDR2 YYREEE (reference sequence). Unmatched junction bases numbered 5, after V lost 4 bases and J lost 7 bases. This chain's CDR3 is CASSETGGSEKLFF. As DNA, the CDR3 is TGTGCCAGCAGCGAAACAGGGGGCAGTGAAAAACTGTTTTTT.

This clone is medium-sized (0.01 to 0.1%) by share. The chain uses TRBV10-3 and TRBJ1-3, with unresolved D. The V gene's germline CDR1 is ENHRY and CDR2 SYGVKD. This CDR3 region has 16 residues. With 0 bases removed from V and 3 bases from J, the gap between germline ends came to 12 bases. As DNA, the CDR3 is TGTGCCATCAGTGAGTCCCAATCAGGTTATGGAAACACCATATATTTT. Translated: CAISESQSGYGNTIYF.